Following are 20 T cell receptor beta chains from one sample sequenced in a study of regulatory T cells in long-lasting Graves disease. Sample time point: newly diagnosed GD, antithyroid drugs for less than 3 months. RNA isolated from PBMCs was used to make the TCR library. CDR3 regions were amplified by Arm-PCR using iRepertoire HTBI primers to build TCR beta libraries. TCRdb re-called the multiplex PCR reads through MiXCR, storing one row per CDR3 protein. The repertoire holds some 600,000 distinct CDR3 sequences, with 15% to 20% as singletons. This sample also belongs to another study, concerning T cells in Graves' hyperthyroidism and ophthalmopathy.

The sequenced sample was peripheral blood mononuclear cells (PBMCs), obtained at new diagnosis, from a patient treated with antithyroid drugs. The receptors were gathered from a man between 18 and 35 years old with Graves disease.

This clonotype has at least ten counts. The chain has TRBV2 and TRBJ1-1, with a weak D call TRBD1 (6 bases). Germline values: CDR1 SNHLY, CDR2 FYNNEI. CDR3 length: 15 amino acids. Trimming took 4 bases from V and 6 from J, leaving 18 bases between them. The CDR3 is CASSVEGGAGAEAFF. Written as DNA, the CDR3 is TGTGCCAGCAGTGTCGAGGGAGGGGCAGGGGCTGAAGCTTTCTTT.

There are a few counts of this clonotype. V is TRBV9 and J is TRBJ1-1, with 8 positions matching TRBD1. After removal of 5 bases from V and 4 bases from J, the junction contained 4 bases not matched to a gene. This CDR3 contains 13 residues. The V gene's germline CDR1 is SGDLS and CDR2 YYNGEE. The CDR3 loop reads CASRDRVRTEAFF. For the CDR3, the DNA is TGTGCCAGCAGGGACAGGGTACGCACTGAAGCTTTCTTT.

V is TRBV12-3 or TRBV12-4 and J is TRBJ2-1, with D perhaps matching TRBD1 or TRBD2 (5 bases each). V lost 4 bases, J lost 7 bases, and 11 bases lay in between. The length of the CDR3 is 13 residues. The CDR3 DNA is TGTGCCAGCAGTTCCGGGACGATAAATGAGCAGTTCTTC. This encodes CASSSGTINEQFF.

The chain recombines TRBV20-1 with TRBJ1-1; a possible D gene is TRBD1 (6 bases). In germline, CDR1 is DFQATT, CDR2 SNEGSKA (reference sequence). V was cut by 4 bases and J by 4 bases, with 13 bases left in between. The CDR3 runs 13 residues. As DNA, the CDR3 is TGCAGTGCTAATGGGGGCATGGGCACTGAAGCTTTCTTT. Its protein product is CSANGGMGTEAFF.

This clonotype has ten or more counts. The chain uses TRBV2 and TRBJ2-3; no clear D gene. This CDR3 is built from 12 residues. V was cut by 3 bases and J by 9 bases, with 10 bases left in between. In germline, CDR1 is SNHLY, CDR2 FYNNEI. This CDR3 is CASSEHPGTQYF. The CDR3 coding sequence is TGTGCCAGCAGTGAGCACCCAGGCACGCAGTATTTT.

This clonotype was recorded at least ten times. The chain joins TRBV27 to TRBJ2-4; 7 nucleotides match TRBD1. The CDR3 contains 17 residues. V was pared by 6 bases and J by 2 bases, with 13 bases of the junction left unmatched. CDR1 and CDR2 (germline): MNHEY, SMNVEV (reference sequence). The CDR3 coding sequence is TGTGCCAGCAGACCCCTGACAGGGAGTGCGTCCAAAAACATTCAGTACTTC. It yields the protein CASRPLTGSASKNIQYF.

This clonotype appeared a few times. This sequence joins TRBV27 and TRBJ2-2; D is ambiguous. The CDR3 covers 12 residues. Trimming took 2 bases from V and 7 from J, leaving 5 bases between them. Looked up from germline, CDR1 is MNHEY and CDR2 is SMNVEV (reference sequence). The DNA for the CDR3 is TGTGCCAGCAGTTTAGTCTTCGGGGAGCTGTTTTTT. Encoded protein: CASSLVFGELFF.

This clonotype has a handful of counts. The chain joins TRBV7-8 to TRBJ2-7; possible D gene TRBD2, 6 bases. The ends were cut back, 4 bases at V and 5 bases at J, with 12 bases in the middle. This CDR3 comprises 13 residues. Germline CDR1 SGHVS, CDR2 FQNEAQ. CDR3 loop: CASSSRTINEQYF. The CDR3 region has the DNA TGTGCCAGCAGCTCCAGGACTATCAACGAGCAGTACTTC.

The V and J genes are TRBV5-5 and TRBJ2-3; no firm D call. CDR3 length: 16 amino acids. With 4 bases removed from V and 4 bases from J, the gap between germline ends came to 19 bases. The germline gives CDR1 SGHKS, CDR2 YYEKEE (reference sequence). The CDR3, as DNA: TGTGCCAGCAGCCACTTGGTGGTAGCACTCGCAGATACGCAGTATTTT. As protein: CASSHLVVALADTQYF.

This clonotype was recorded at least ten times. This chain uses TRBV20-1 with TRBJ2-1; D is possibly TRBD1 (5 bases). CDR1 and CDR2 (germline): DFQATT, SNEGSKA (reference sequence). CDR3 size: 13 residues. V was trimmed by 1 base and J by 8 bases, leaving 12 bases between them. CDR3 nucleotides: TGCAGTGCTAGAGGGAGTGTCAGGGATGAGCAGTTCTTC. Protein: CSARGSVRDEQFF.

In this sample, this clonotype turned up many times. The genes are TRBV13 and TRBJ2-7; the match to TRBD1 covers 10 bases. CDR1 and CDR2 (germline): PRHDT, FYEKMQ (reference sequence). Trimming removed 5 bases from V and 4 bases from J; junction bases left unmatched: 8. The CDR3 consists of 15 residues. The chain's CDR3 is CASSPKPGQGYEQYF. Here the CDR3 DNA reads TGTGCCAGCAGCCCTAAGCCGGGACAGGGGTACGAGCAGTACTTC.

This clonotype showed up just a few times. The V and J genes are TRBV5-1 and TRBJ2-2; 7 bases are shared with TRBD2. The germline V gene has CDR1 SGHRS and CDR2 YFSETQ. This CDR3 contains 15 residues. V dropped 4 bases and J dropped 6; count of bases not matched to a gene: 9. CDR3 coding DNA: TGCGCCAGCAGCGAACTAGCGTCGGGGTCCGGGGAGCTGTTTTTT. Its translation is CASSELASGSGELFF.

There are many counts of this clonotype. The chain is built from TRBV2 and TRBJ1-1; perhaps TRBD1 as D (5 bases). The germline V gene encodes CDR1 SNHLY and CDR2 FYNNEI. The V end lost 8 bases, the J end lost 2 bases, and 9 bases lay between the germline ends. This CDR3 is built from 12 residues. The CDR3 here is CASGQTNTEAFF. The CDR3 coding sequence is TGTGCCAGCGGACAAACTAACACTGAAGCTTTCTTT. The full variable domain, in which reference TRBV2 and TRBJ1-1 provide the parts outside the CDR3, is EPEVTQTPSHQVTQMGQEVILRCVPISNHLYFYWYRQILGQKVEFLVSFYNNEISEKSEIFDDQFSVERPDGSNFTLKIRSTKLEDSAMYFCASGQTNTEAFFGQGTRLTVV.

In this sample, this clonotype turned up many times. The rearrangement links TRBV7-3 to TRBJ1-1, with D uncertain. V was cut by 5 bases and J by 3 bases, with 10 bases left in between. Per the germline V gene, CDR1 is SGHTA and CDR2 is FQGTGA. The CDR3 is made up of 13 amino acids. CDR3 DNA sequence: TGTGCCAGCAGCGCCGGGGAGGACACTGAAGCTTTCTTT. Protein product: CASSAGEDTEAFF. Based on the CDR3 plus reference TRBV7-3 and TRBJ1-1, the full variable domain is GAGVSQTPSNKVTEKGKYVELRCDPISGHTALYWYRQSLGQGPEFLIYFQGTGAADDSGLPNDRFFAVRPEGSVSTLKIQRTERGDSAVYLCASSAGEDTEAFFGQGTRLTVV.

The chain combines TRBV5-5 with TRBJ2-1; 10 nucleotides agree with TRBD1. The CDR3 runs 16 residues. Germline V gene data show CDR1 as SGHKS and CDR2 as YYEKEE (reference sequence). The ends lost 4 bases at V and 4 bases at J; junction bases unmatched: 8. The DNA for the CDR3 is TGTGCCAGCAGCGAATCCGGGACAGGGGCTTACAATGAGCAGTTCTTC. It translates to CASSESGTGAYNEQFF. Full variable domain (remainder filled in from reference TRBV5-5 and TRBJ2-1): DAGVTQSPTHLIKTRGQQVTLRCSPISGHKSVSWYQQVLGQGPQFIFQYYEKEERGRGNFPDRFSARQFPNYSSELNVNALLLGDSALYLCASSESGTGAYNEQFFGPGTRLTVL.

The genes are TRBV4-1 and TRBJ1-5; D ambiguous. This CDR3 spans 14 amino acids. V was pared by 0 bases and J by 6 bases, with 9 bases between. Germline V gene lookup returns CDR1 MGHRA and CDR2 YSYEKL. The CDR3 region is CASSQDLSRQPQHF. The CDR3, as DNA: TGCGCCAGCAGCCAAGATCTCAGTCGTCAGCCCCAGCATTTT.

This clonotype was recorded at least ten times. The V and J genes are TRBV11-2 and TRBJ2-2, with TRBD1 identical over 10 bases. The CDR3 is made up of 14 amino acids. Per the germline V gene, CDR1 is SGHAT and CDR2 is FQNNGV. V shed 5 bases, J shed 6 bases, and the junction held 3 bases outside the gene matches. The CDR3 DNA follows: TGTGCCAGCAGCCTCGACAGGGGGCCCGGGGAGCTGTTTTTT. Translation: CASSLDRGPGELFF.

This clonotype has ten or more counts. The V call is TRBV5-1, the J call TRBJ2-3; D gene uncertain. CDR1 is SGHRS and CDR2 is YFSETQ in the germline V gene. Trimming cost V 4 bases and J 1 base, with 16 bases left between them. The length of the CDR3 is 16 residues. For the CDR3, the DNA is TGCGCCAGCAGCATGCGGACCACTGATGGCACAGATACGCAGTATTTT. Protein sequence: CASSMRTTDGTDTQYF.

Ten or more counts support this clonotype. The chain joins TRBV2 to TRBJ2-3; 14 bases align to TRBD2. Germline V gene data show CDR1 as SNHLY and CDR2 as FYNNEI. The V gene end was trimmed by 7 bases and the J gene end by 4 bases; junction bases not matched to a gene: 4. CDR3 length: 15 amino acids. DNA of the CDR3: TGTGCCAGCACTGCGACTAGCGGGAGGGCAGATACGCAGTATTTT. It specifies CASTATSGRADTQYF.

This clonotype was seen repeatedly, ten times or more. In nucleotides, the CDR3 is TGTGCCAGCAGCTTAGGGACTACCGTGGACTACGAGCAGTACTTC. Translating gives CASSLGTTVDYEQYF. This sequence joins TRBV11-2 and TRBJ2-7; weak D call: TRBD2 (6 bases). CDR1 SGHAT and CDR2 FQNNGV come from the germline V gene. The CDR3 consists of 15 residues. Trimming removed 1 base at V and 3 bases at J, with 13 bases between. Drawing the rest from reference TRBV11-2 and TRBJ2-7, the complete variable domain is EAGVAQSPRYKIIEKRQSVAFWCNPISGHATLYWYQQILGQGPKLLIQFQNNGVVDDSQLPKDRFSAERLKGVDSTLKIQPAKLEDSAVYLCASSLGTTVDYEQYFGPGTRLTVT.